The 21 T cell receptor beta chains in this list originate from one sample, sequenced in a study of response to subunit inactivated influenza vaccine. MiXCR, run by TCRdb on the RT-PCR reads, gives a single entry per CDR3 protein. The sample contains around 480,000 distinct CDR3 sequences, 16% of which appear only once. Sequencing used CD4+ T cells sorted from PBMCs, obtained 23 months after vaccination. The origin of the receptors is a man between 45 and 75 years old who received an inactivated influenza vaccine.

This clonotype has just a few counts. The chain carries TRBV5-1 and TRBJ2-7, with D possibly TRBD2 on 6 matching bases. CDR3 length equals 16 residues. V was shortened by 0 bases and J by 0 bases, with 13 bases between the two germline ends. Germline lookup yields CDR1 SGHRS and CDR2 YFSETQ. Here the CDR3 DNA reads TGCGCCAGCAGCTTGGCTGGGGGGTCAACCTCCTACGAGCAGTACTTC. Its translation: CASSLAGGSTSYEQYF.

The rearrangement uses TRBV4-3 and TRBJ2-5, with D possibly matching TRBD1 (5 bases). The CDR3 sequence is 18 residues long. Germline loops: CDR1 LGHNA, CDR2 YSLEER. V was clipped by 1 base and J by 2 bases, with 20 bases between them. CDR3 coding DNA: TGCGCCAGCAGCCAAGGTTGGAGCCAGGGAAGTGGGCAAGAGACCCAGTACTTC. It yields the protein CASSQGWSQGSGQETQYF.

The V call is TRBV2, the J call TRBJ2-2, with D perhaps given as TRBD1 or TRBD2 (6 bases each). Germline lookup yields CDR1 SNHLY and CDR2 FYNNEI. The CDR3 is 13 amino acids. Trimming shortened V by 7 bases and J by 7 bases, and 13 bases separated the two germline ends. The CDR3 sequence is CASNRGLGGELFF. The DNA of the CDR3 is TGTGCCAGCAACCGGGGGCTAGGCGGGGAGCTGTTTTTT. The full variable domain, rest sourced from reference TRBV2 and TRBJ2-2, is EPEVTQTPSHQVTQMGQEVILRCVPISNHLYFYWYRQILGQKVEFLVSFYNNEISEKSEIFDDQFSVERPDGSNFTLKIRSTKLEDSAMYFCASNRGLGGELFFGEGSRLTVL.

In this sample, this clonotype turned up a few times. The J gene is TRBJ2-7, the V gene TRBV4-1; D might be TRBD1 or TRBD2, each matching 5 bases. This CDR3 spans 16 amino acids. Germline loops: CDR1 MGHRA, CDR2 YSYEKL. Trimming took off 3 bases at V and 4 bases at J, with 19 bases between the two ends. This CDR3 reads CASSHVFRDGWYEQYF. CDR3 in DNA: TGCGCCAGCAGCCATGTTTTCCGGGACGGGTGGTACGAGCAGTACTTC.

This clonotype was picked up a small number of times. The chain is built from TRBV9 and TRBJ2-3; 7 positions match TRBD1. CDR1 and CDR2 from the germline V gene are SGDLS and YYNGEE. This CDR3 has 14 residues. The trim removed 2 bases at V and 4 bases at J, leaving 4 bases unmatched. Here the CDR3 reads CASSVTGFADTQYF. DNA for the CDR3: TGTGCCAGCAGCGTGACAGGGTTCGCAGATACGCAGTATTTT.

This clonotype was seen at least ten times. The V and J genes are TRBV5-1 and TRBJ2-1, with D perhaps TRBD2 (6 bases). The length of the CDR3 is 16 residues. The germline gives CDR1 SGHRS, CDR2 YFSETQ. With 0 bases removed from V and 7 bases from J, the gap between germline ends came to 17 bases. The CDR3 DNA reads TGCGCCAGCAGCTTGGATGGGCAGGCGGCGGGGAATGAGCAGTTCTTC. Its protein product is CASSLDGQAAGNEQFF.

V usage is TRBV6-1 and J usage is TRBJ2-3; 8 nucleotides match TRBD2. Looked up from germline, CDR1 is MNHNS and CDR2 is SASEGT. The CDR3 is made up of 13 amino acids. The chain's CDR3 is CATRREGTDTQYF. CDR3 in DNA: TGTGCTACTCGGCGGGAGGGCACAGATACGCAGTATTTT.

To note about this clonotype: This may stem from a read error, because a much larger clone lies one nucleotide away. The chain links TRBV5-5 to TRBJ2-7, with D perhaps TRBD1 (5 bases). The CDR3 runs to 14 residues. Germline CDR1 reads SGHKS; CDR2 reads YYEKEE (reference sequence). The chain's CDR3 is CAGSFDRKTYEQYF. The CDR3 coding sequence is TGTGCCGGCAGCTTCGACAGAAAGACCTACGAGCAGTACTTC.

This clonotype was seen a handful of times. The rearrangement links TRBV2 to TRBJ2-3, with TRBD1 matching over 8 bases. Germline CDR1 is SNHLY and CDR2 is FYNNEI. The CDR3 covers 14 residues. V shed 8 bases and J 5 bases; nucleotides not matched to a gene: 9. The CDR3 bases are TGTGCCAGCGGGGACAGGCCCAGGGGAGATACGCAGTATTTT. Amino acids: CASGDRPRGDTQYF.

The genes are TRBV10-3 and TRBJ2-7, with 10 positions matching TRBD2. Looked up from germline, CDR1 is ENHRY and CDR2 is SYGVKD. The CDR3 is made up of 12 amino acids. With 10 bases clipped from V and 3 bases from J, the junction kept 3 bases outside the gene matches. CDR3 protein: CATRLAGYEQYF. Written as DNA, the CDR3 is TGTGCCACTAGACTAGCGGGCTACGAGCAGTACTTC.

This clonotype has only a few counts. The chain is built from TRBV4-2 and TRBJ2-1; D unclear. Deletions cut 0 bases from V and 3 bases from J, with 9 bases between. CDR3 length: 15 residues. CDR1 and CDR2 (germline): LGHNA, YNFKEQ. The CDR3 reads CASSQDLAVYNEQFF. The DNA for the CDR3 is TGTGCCAGCAGCCAAGACCTGGCGGTCTACAATGAGCAGTTCTTC.

This clonotype has more than one count but fewer than ten. This chain links TRBV14 with TRBJ2-1; 8 positions agree with TRBD2. Germline V gives CDR1 SGHDN, CDR2 FVKESK. CDR3 length: 15 residues. V was pared by 1 base and J by 8 bases, with 7 bases of the junction left unmatched. CDR3 DNA sequence: TGTGCCAGCAGCCAAGGGGTCGGGAGGGCCCATGAGCAGTTCTTC. This encodes CASSQGVGRAHEQFF. Together with reference TRBV14 and TRBJ2-1, the CDR3 gives the full variable domain: EAGVTQFPSHSVIEKGQTVTLRCDPISGHDNLYWYRRVMGKEIKFLLHFVKESKQDESGMPNNRFLAERTGGTYSTLKVQPAELEDSGVYFCASSQGVGRAHEQFFGPGTRLTVL.

The chain couples TRBV20-1 to TRBJ2-5; D is perhaps TRBD1 or TRBD2 (5 bases each). This CDR3 contains 14 residues. Germline CDR1 DFQATT, CDR2 SNEGSKA (reference sequence). V lost 3 bases, J lost 2 bases, and 13 bases lay in between. CDR3 nucleotides: TGCAGTGCTAGGGACTTCGGGGCTCAAGAGACCCAGTACTTC. Amino acids: CSARDFGAQETQYF.

This clonotype was observed at least ten times. The chain has TRBV25-1 and TRBJ1-3, with D maybe TRBD1 (5 bases). The CDR3 is 15 residues long. Germline V gene sequence: CDR1 MGHDK, CDR2 SYGVNS. Trimming cost V 1 base and J 4 bases, with 11 bases left between them. The CDR3 protein is CASSEFGQGGNTIYF. CDR3 DNA: TGTGCCAGCAGTGAATTTGGGCAGGGAGGAAACACCATATATTTT. Complete variable domain (other parts from reference TRBV25-1 and TRBJ1-3): EADIYQTPRYLVIGTGKKITLECSQTMGHDKMYWYQQDPGMELHLIHYSYGVNSTEKGDLSSESTVSRIRTEHFPLTLESARPSHTSQYLCASSEFGQGGNTIYFGEGSWLTVV.

A few counts support this clonotype. The V gene is TRBV5-1, the J gene TRBJ1-2; weak D call: TRBD1 (5 bases). Germline V lookup: CDR1 SGHRS, CDR2 YFSETQ. V was pared by 4 bases and J by 2 bases, with 9 bases between. This CDR3 spans 13 amino acids. CDR3 coding DNA: TGCGCCAGCAGCCCGGGACGGAACTATGGCTACACCTTC. Its protein product is CASSPGRNYGYTF.

This clonotype was counted a few times. The genes are TRBV15 and TRBJ2-5, with 9 bases identical to TRBD2. This CDR3 contains 16 residues. V was clipped by 2 bases and J by 5 bases; unmatched bases: 9. CDR1 and CDR2 (germline): LNHNV, YYDKDF (reference sequence). The CDR3 loop is CATSRSPGLAVETQYF. DNA for the CDR3: TGTGCCACCAGCAGATCTCCGGGACTAGCCGTGGAGACCCAGTACTTC.

The CDR3 bases are TGCGCCAGCAGGGCTAGCGGGAGCGGTAAGACGACCGGGGAGCTGTTTTTT. This sequence encodes CASRASGSGKTTGELFF. V and J are TRBV4-1 and TRBJ2-2, with 10 bases identical to TRBD2. In germline, CDR1 is MGHRA, CDR2 YSYEKL. This CDR3 contains 17 residues. The trim removed 6 bases at V and 5 bases at J, leaving 12 bases unmatched.

The chain links TRBV18 to TRBJ2-1; maybe TRBD1 (5 bases). This CDR3 is built from 16 residues. Germline V gene sequence: CDR1 KGHSH, CDR2 LQKENI. Trimming pared 2 bases from V and 0 bases from J, leaving 11 bases between. The CDR3 reads CASSPGSQGSYNEQFF. The DNA of the CDR3 is TGTGCCAGCTCACCAGGGTCGCAGGGCTCCTACAATGAGCAGTTCTTC. Full variable domain (missing parts from reference TRBV18 and TRBJ2-1): NAGVMQNPRHLVRRRGQEARLRCSPMKGHSHVYWYRQLPEEGLKFMVYLQKENIIDESGMPKERFSAEFPKEGPSILRIQQVVRGDSAAYFCASSPGSQGSYNEQFFGPGTRLTVL.

This sequence joins TRBV20-1 and TRBJ1-5; TRBD1 is a possible D gene (6 bases). V was trimmed by 4 bases and J by 1 base, leaving 17 bases between them. The CDR3 covers 16 residues. The germline CDR1 and CDR2 sequences are DFQATT and SNEGSKA (reference sequence). This chain's CDR3 is CSATDMVRGSNQPQHF. CDR3 coding DNA: TGCAGTGCTACCGACATGGTGAGGGGGAGCAATCAGCCCCAGCATTTT.

The chain links TRBV5-1 to TRBJ2-3, with D tentatively TRBD2 (6 bases). The CDR3 is made up of 16 amino acids. Germline V gene lookup returns CDR1 SGHRS and CDR2 YFSETQ. Trimming stripped 2 bases from V and 2 bases from J, with 15 bases between. CDR3 DNA sequence: TGCGCCAGCAGCTTCGCGGGGACCAATCCCACAGATACGCAGTATTTT. Its protein is CASSFAGTNPTDTQYF.

The chain joins TRBV11-2 to TRBJ2-3; the D is unclear. CDR1 and CDR2 from the germline V gene are SGHAT and FQNNGV. Trimming removed 5 bases from V and 6 bases from J, with 9 bases in between. The CDR3 loop spans 12 amino acids. Written as DNA, the CDR3 is TGTGCCAGCAGCCACCCCAGGGATACGCAGTATTTT. Residues: CASSHPRDTQYF.